The rows below give T cell receptor beta chains drawn from one sample of a study of blood T cell repertoires in COVID-19. The protocol was immunoSEQ multiplex PCR, while the TCRdb copy is restricted to in-frame clones and leaves out a portion. The sample includes around 290,000 clones, around 86% of them seen just once. The material sequenced was PBMCs or T cells enriched from blood (not recorded which). The receptor set was obtained from a woman aged 40-49 years who had recovered from COVID-19. CDR3s include the opening cysteine and the closing phenylalanine or tryptophan. The D gene is left open where the match is weak. For some rows the clone size is stated as once, few or many, or as a class when expanded; others skip it.

d_call	v_call	j_call	clone_size	cdr3_nt	cdr3_aa
-	TRBV6-6	TRBJ2-5	-	TGTGCCAGCAGGGACAGTTCTTACCAAGAGACCCAGTACTTC	CASRDSSYQETQYF
-	TRBV24-1	TRBJ2-2	-	TGTGCCACCAGTGGACAGGCGAACACCGGGGAGCTGTTTTTT	CATSGQANTGELFF
TRBD1	TRBV5-1	TRBJ1-1	-	TGCGCCAGCAGCTTGGAAACAGGGGTGACTGAAGCTTTCTTT	CASSLETGVTEAFF
TRBD2	TRBV3-1/TRBV3-2	TRBJ2-7	many	TGTGCCAGCAGCTTCGCGGAGCGGGGTGCCTACGAGCAGTACTTC	CASSFAERGAYEQYF
-	TRBV5-1	TRBJ1-1	-	TGCGCCAGCAGCTTGGGTCCACGGACTGAAGCTTTCTTT	CASSLGPRTEAFF
TRBD1	TRBV24-1	TRBJ1-1	-	TGTGCCACACAGGGGGCCGGGAACACTGAAGCTTTCTTT	CATQGAGNTEAFF
-	TRBV27	TRBJ1-2	-	TGTGCCAGCCGGTGGAATATAGGGGGAAACTATGGCTACACCTTC	CASRWNIGGNYGYTF
TRBD1	TRBV30	TRBJ1-2	-	TGTGCCTGCCTCTTTACACAGGGGAACTATGGCTACACCTTC	CACLFTQGNYGYTF
-	TRBV30	TRBJ1-6	-	TGTGCCTGGAGTAGAGGGATGTATAATTCACCCCTCCACTTT	CAWSRGMYNSPLHF
TRBD2	TRBV14	TRBJ2-3	few	TGTGCCAGCAGCCAAGACTTAGCGGGCGTTACGCAGTATTTT	CASSQDLAGVTQYF
TRBD2	TRBV30	TRBJ2-1	few	TGTGCCTGGAGTGTACGTTTTAGCGGGAAAGAGGGTGAGCAGTTCTTC	CAWSVRFSGKEGEQFF